Shown below are 11 T cell receptor beta chains from a single sample sequenced in a study of blood T cell repertoires in COVID-19. Here immunoSEQ multiplex PCR was the method, and the copy in TCRdb shows in-frame clones only, minus some. Found here are approximately 220,000 clones, around four fifths of them singletons; the top ten hold around 8.7%. Sequencing was performed on peripheral blood. All receptors come from a woman aged 45-60 years with acute or convalescent COVID-19.

The chain is built from TRBV5-1 and TRBJ2-7; 8 bases map to TRBD2. CDR1 and CDR2 from the germline V gene are SGHRS and YFSETQ. The CDR3 is made up of 14 amino acids. Trimming cost V 4 bases and J 2 bases; bases outside gene matches: 5. The CDR3 loop is CASSRGGYPYEQYF. CDR3 in DNA: TGCGCCAGCAGCCGGGGGGGTTACCCCTACGAGCAGTACTTC.

V usage is TRBV28 and J usage is TRBJ2-1, with TRBD1 matching 10 bases. CDR3 length: 14 amino acids. V trimming: 4 bases; J trimming: 7 bases; junction bases outside the gene matches: 4. Germline V gives CDR1 MDHEN, CDR2 SYDVKM. DNA for the CDR3: TGTGCCAGCAGTTACGGACAGGGGGGAAATGAGCAGTTCTTC. Residues: CASSYGQGGNEQFF.

The chain uses TRBV5-1 and TRBJ1-2; the D gene is possibly TRBD1 (5 bases). The CDR3 spans 15 residues. V was trimmed by 1 base and J by 8 bases, leaving 18 bases between them. From germline, CDR1 is SGHRS and CDR2 YFSETQ. This CDR3 is CASSLYGRDSPGYTF. CDR3 in DNA: TGCGCCAGCAGCTTGTACGGCAGGGACTCTCCCGGCTACACCTTC.

The rearrangement links TRBV19 to TRBJ1-3; D is unresolved. CDR3 size: 14 residues. Germline V gene sequence: CDR1 LNHDA, CDR2 SQIVND (reference sequence). V lost 4 bases and J lost 2, with 9 bases in between. CDR3 region: CASSSRITGNTIYF. In DNA, the CDR3 is TGTGCCAGTAGTAGCAGGATCACTGGAAACACCATATATTTT.

V and J are TRBV12-5 and TRBJ1-2; perhaps TRBD1 as D (5 bases). V was cut by 5 bases and J by 3 bases, with 10 bases left in between. Germline CDR1 is LGHNT and CDR2 is FRNRAP. The CDR3 spans 13 residues. The CDR3 coding sequence is TGTGCTAGTGGTCCCGGCAGGGACTATGGCTACACCTTC. Its protein product is CASGPGRDYGYTF.

This clone appeared many times. This chain connects TRBV21-1 to TRBJ2-7; the D call of TRBD1 is as the table states it, not checked on the DNA. TRBV21-1 is a pseudogene locus. The CDR3 covers 13 residues. As DNA, the CDR3 is TGTGCCATCCTACCGAGGGGGAGCTACGAGCAGTACTTC. It specifies CAILPRGSYEQYF.

This chain connects TRBV3-1 (or the pseudogene TRBV3-2) to TRBJ2-7; 8 nucleotides line up with TRBD1. CDR1 and CDR2 from the germline V gene are LGHDT and YNNKEL (reference sequence). The CDR3 runs to 14 residues. With V trimmed by 4 bases and J by 4 bases, 6 bases remained unmatched. This CDR3 reads CASSPGQGGYEQYF. DNA for the CDR3: TGTGCCAGCAGCCCAGGACAGGGTGGGTACGAGCAGTACTTC.

The chain has TRBV9 and TRBJ2-3; TRBD2 aligns across 8 bases. V was clipped by 0 bases and J by 1 base; unmatched bases: 19. The CDR3 is 21 residues long. Germline V gives CDR1 SGDLS, CDR2 YYNGEE. The CDR3 DNA follows: TGTGCCAGCAGCGTAGACGGGAGTCAGTTGGCAGTAGCGGGGCGCACAGATACGCAGTATTTT. It yields the protein CASSVDGSQLAVAGRTDTQYF.

The CDR3 sequence is CASSPGQGAAYEQYF. The CDR3 DNA follows: TGTGCCAGCAGTCCTGGACAGGGGGCGGCCTACGAGCAGTACTTC. This chain links TRBV27 with TRBJ2-7; 11 bases align to TRBD1. The germline CDR1 and CDR2 sequences are MNHEY and SMNVEV (reference sequence). The J segment lost 2 bases and the V segment lost 5 bases, leaving 5 bases of the junction unmatched. CDR3 length equals 15 residues.

The V and J genes are TRBV20-1 and TRBJ2-1; weak D call: TRBD2 (6 bases). Germline CDR1 DFQATT, CDR2 SNEGSKA (reference sequence). V shed 3 bases and J shed 13 bases, with 16 bases lying between them. The CDR3 is made up of 12 amino acids. CDR3 sequence: CSASDPGSYQFF. In DNA, the CDR3 is TGCAGTGCTAGTGACCCCGGGAGTTATCAGTTCTTC.

The V and J genes are TRBV2 and TRBJ2-3; the D is unclear. The CDR3 sequence is 12 residues long. V was shortened by 4 bases and J by 5 bases, with 7 bases between the two germline ends. The germline CDR1 and CDR2 sequences are SNHLY and FYNNEI. The CDR3 loop is CASSGVRDTQYF. The CDR3 coding sequence is TGTGCCAGCAGTGGCGTTAGAGATACGCAGTATTTT. Drawing the rest from reference TRBV2 and TRBJ2-3, the complete variable domain is EPEVTQTPSHQVTQMGQEVILRCVPISNHLYFYWYRQILGQKVEFLVSFYNNEISEKSEIFDDQFSVERPDGSNFTLKIRSTKLEDSAMYFCASSGVRDTQYFGPGTRLTVL.